Presented here are 26 T cell receptor beta chains from one specimen sequenced in a study of Graves' ophthalmopathy and Graves' hyperthyroidism. RNA transcripts served as template for amplifying TCR beta CDR3 sequences. The first round was an RT-PCR with HTBI primers, and the second round was a multiplex PCR. Each CDR3 protein gets one entry after TCRdb re-called the multiplex PCR reads with MiXCR. The table records over a million distinct CDR3 sequences, less than 45% of them present only once. The material sequenced was peripheral blood or thyroid tissue (not recorded which). All receptors derive from an adult man with Graves' hyperthyroidism.

This chain links TRBV5-1 with TRBJ1-1; D perhaps matches TRBD1 (5 bases). CDR3 length equals 11 residues. V lost 4 bases to trimming and J lost 7 bases, with 8 bases between them. CDR1 is SGHRS and CDR2 is YFSETQ in the germline V gene. The CDR3 region is CASSAGNEAFF. The DNA for the CDR3 is TGCGCCAGCAGCGCAGGGAATGAAGCTTTCTTT.

In its sample, this clonotype was seen a few times. The V and J genes are TRBV20-1 and TRBJ2-5; D call uncertain. Germline V gene sequence: CDR1 DFQATT, CDR2 SNEGSKA (reference sequence). The ends were cut back, 4 bases at V and 2 bases at J, with 17 bases in the middle. The CDR3 extends over 15 amino acids. CDR3 DNA: TGCAGTGCTACGAAAGGTATCGCGGTTCAAGAGACCCAGTACTTC. Translated: CSATKGIAVQETQYF.

With respect to this clonotype: This could be a read error, since a much larger clone is one nucleotide away. The genes are TRBV10-3 and TRBJ1-1; D is possibly TRBD1 (5 bases). Germline loops: CDR1 ENHRY, CDR2 SYGVKD. This CDR3 comprises 15 residues. CDR3: CASSHSVGANTEAFF. In nucleotides, the CDR3 is TGTGCCAGCAGTCACTCTGTAGGGGCCAACACTGAAGCTTTCTTT.

This clonotype was found many times. The chain has TRBV5-1 and TRBJ2-7; TRBD1 or TRBD2 may be the D gene (5 bases each). Germline V gives CDR1 SGHRS, CDR2 YFSETQ. The CDR3 extends over 17 amino acids. V gave up 4 bases and J gave up 2 bases, with 22 bases separating them. The CDR3 DNA reads TGCGCCAGCAGCCCCTACTCGGGACGATACGCCGCCTACGAGCAGTACTTC. Translating gives CASSPYSGRYAAYEQYF. The variable domain in full, completed from reference TRBV5-1 and TRBJ2-7, reads KAGVTQTPRYLIKTRGQQVTLSCSPISGHRSVSWYQQTPGQGLQFLFEYFSETQRNKGNFPGRFSGRQFSNSRSEMNVSTLELGDSALYLCASSPYSGRYAAYEQYFGPGTRLTVT.

A note on this clonotype: Since a much larger clone is just one base distant, this may be a read error. The chain recombines TRBV11-2 with TRBJ2-7; D unresolved. Germline CDR1 and CDR2: SGHAT and FQNNGV. The CDR3 is 13 amino acids. The CDR3 protein is CAGSFPRDGEQYF. The CDR3 bases are TGTGCCGGCAGCTTCCCTAGGGATGGCGAGCAGTACTTC.

The chain combines TRBV20-1 with TRBJ1-4; D not resolved. CDR3 length equals 13 residues. V was cut by 1 base and J by 8 bases, with 11 bases left in between. The germline V gene encodes CDR1 DFQATT and CDR2 SNEGSKA (reference sequence). CDR3 coding DNA: TGCAGTGCTAGAGCCCTCTTGGTGGAAAAACTGTTTTTT. Translated, it gives CSARALLVEKLFF.

In its sample, this clonotype was seen many times. The V call is TRBV20-1, the J call TRBJ2-5, with a weak D call TRBD1 (6 bases). The germline V gene encodes CDR1 DFQATT and CDR2 SNEGSKA (reference sequence). Trimming shortened V by 4 bases and J by 5 bases, and 17 bases separated the two germline ends. The CDR3 totals 14 residues. CDR3 sequence reads: CSATGYRVGETQYF. The CDR3 DNA reads TGCAGTGCTACGGGATACAGGGTCGGGGAGACCCAGTACTTC.

This clonotype was picked up a small number of times. V and J are TRBV19 and TRBJ1-2; D uncertain. The CDR3 runs 14 residues. V lost 8 bases to trimming and J lost 1 base, with 14 bases between them. CDR1 is LNHDA and CDR2 is SQIVND in the germline V gene (reference sequence). CDR3 sequence (DNA): TGTGCCAGTCTCAATTTTGGGGATAACTATGGCTACACCTTC. Translation gives CASLNFGDNYGYTF.

This clonotype was counted many times. This chain joins TRBV7-6 and TRBJ2-6, with 8 positions matching TRBD1. Germline lookup yields CDR1 SGHVS and CDR2 FNYEAQ. CDR3 length: 18 amino acids. J gave up 0 bases and V 0 bases, and 4 bases lay outside the gene matches. CDR3 nucleotide sequence: TGTGCCAGCAGCTTAGCGCGGACAGGGATCTCTGGGGCCAACGTCCTGACTTTC. Translating gives CASSLARTGISGANVLTF.

This clonotype was counted ten times or more. The chain couples TRBV29-1 to TRBJ2-2, with unresolved D. The V end was cut by 3 bases, the J end by 7 bases, with 6 bases between. CDR3 length equals 11 residues. Germline lookup yields CDR1 SQVTM and CDR2 ANQGSEA. The CDR3 DNA follows: TGCAGCGTTGACGTTGGCGGGGAGCTGTTTTTT. This codes for CSVDVGGELFF.

The rearrangement links TRBV10-2 to TRBJ2-7; D gene uncertain. V gave up 4 bases and J gave up 2 bases, with 15 bases separating them. This CDR3 has 15 amino acids. CDR1 is WSHSY, CDR2 SAAADI, per germline. The CDR3 region has the DNA TGCGCCAGCAGTGCCATCTCCAGCGAGACCTACGAGCAGTACTTC. Amino acid sequence: CASSAISSETYEQYF.

This clonotype was seen ten or more times. The chain has TRBV12-3 or TRBV12-4 and TRBJ2-5; 10 bases map to TRBD2. This CDR3 has 16 residues. Unmatched junction bases numbered 9, after V lost 4 bases and J lost 4 bases. This CDR3 is CASSSPSGSFVETQYF. The CDR3, as DNA: TGTGCCAGCAGTTCGCCTAGCGGGAGTTTTGTAGAGACCCAGTACTTC.

The sample holds a few counts of this clonotype. This sequence joins TRBV20-1 and TRBJ1-1, with a tentative D call TRBD1 (6 bases). Trimming took off 2 bases at V and 0 bases at J, with 13 bases between the two ends. Germline loops: CDR1 DFQATT, CDR2 SNEGSKA (reference sequence). There are 15 residues in the CDR3. CDR3 in DNA: TGCAGTGCTAGAACAACGGACAGCATGAACACTGAAGCTTTCTTT. Residues: CSARTTDSMNTEAFF.

Many counts were recorded for this clonotype. This chain connects TRBV15 to TRBJ1-2; D is unclear. Deletions cut 0 bases from V and 6 bases from J, with 14 bases between. Germline lookup yields CDR1 LNHNV and CDR2 YYDKDF (reference sequence). The CDR3 contains 15 residues. The DNA of the CDR3 is TGTGCCACCAGCAGAGATCTATCAGCGCCGGATGGCTACACCTTC. It translates to CATSRDLSAPDGYTF.

This sequence joins TRBV7-2 and TRBJ2-7; 10 nucleotides match TRBD1. CDR1 and CDR2 from the germline V gene are SGHTA and FQGNSA. V dropped 0 bases and J dropped 5; count of bases not matched to a gene: 4. CDR3 length: 15 amino acids. The CDR3 region is CASSLAGDRGNEQYF. CDR3 nucleotides: TGTGCCAGCAGCTTAGCGGGGGACAGGGGTAACGAGCAGTACTTC.

This clonotype was seen more than once but under ten times. The chain has TRBV4-1 and TRBJ1-2, with 8 bases fitting TRBD1. V gave up 1 base and J gave up 7 bases; unmatched junction bases: 8. Germline CDR1 and CDR2: MGHRA and YSYEKL. The CDR3 consists of 15 residues. CDR3 nucleotide sequence: TGCGCCAGCAGCCAAGTCCTGGACAGGGACGGTGGCTACACCTTC. This codes for CASSQVLDRDGGYTF.

Notes on this clonotype: Mismatch with germline at one junction end may stem from a read error. The gene calls are TRBV29-1 and TRBJ1-1; D is uncertain. CDR1 SQVTM and CDR2 ANQGSEA come from the germline V gene. The CDR3 totals 11 residues. CDR3 loop: CSVAGNPEAFF. The CDR3 bases are TGCAGCGTTGCGGGGAACCCTGAAGCTTTCTTT.

This clonotype appeared a single time. V and J are TRBV7-3 and TRBJ1-1; no clear D. The CDR3 length is 14 residues. Trimming stripped 5 bases from V and 5 bases from J, with 15 bases between. The germline gives CDR1 SGHTA, CDR2 FQGTGA. This CDR3 is CASSPWPSGTEAFF. CDR3 nucleotides: TGTGCCAGCAGCCCGTGGCCAAGCGGGACTGAAGCTTTCTTT.

This sequence joins TRBV29-1 and TRBJ1-2; 8 nucleotides align to TRBD1. The trim removed 5 bases at V and 8 bases at J, leaving 10 bases unmatched. This CDR3 has 13 residues. CDR1 and CDR2 from the germline V gene are SQVTM and ANQGSEA. The CDR3 protein is CSVYGDRTGGYTF. The DNA of the CDR3 is TGCAGCGTTTATGGGGACAGGACGGGAGGCTACACCTTC.

The chain combines TRBV6-5 with TRBJ1-1; tentatively, D is TRBD1 (5 bases). Trimming removed 6 bases at V and 4 bases at J, with 12 bases between. In germline, CDR1 is MNHEY, CDR2 SVGAGI. This CDR3 has 13 residues. This CDR3 reads CASSVRRGTEAFF. Written as DNA, the CDR3 is TGTGCCAGCAGCGTTCGGAGGGGCACTGAAGCTTTCTTT.

This clonotype was observed a handful of times. The rearrangement links TRBV12-3 or TRBV12-4 to TRBJ2-5, with 9 bases lining up with TRBD2. The junction had 2 bases not matched to a gene; V was cut back by 6 bases and J by 0 bases. This CDR3 has 14 amino acids. CDR3 region: CASRTSGYQETQYF. DNA for the CDR3: TGTGCCAGCAGGACTAGCGGTTACCAAGAGACCCAGTACTTC.

The J gene is TRBJ1-4, the V gene TRBV5-1; the match to TRBD1 covers 8 bases. J was trimmed by 8 bases and V by 1 base; bases with no gene match: 7. CDR3 length: 15 amino acids. The germline CDR1 and CDR2 sequences are SGHRS and YFSETQ. The CDR3 region is CASSLSLTGDEKLFF. DNA for the CDR3: TGCGCCAGCAGCTTGTCTCTGACAGGGGACGAAAAACTGTTTTTT.

The V and J genes are TRBV29-1 and TRBJ2-5; D assignment may be TRBD1 or TRBD2 (5 bases each). Germline V lookup: CDR1 SQVTM, CDR2 ANQGSEA. CDR3 length: 14 residues. V lost 3 bases and J 6 bases, leaving 17 bases between the germline ends. As DNA, the CDR3 is TGCAGCGTTGACCGTTCTGGGGGAGCGAAGACCCAGTACTTC. Translating gives CSVDRSGGAKTQYF. Full variable domain (missing parts from reference TRBV29-1 and TRBJ2-5): SAVISQKPSRDICQRGTSLTIQCQVDSQVTMMFWYRQQPGQSLTLIATANQGSEATYESGFVIDKFPISRPNLTFSTLTVSNMSPEDSSIYLCSVDRSGGAKTQYFGPGTRLLVL.

This clonotype was counted many times. The chain couples TRBV2 to TRBJ1-4, with 8 nucleotides matching TRBD1. Germline V gives CDR1 SNHLY, CDR2 FYNNEI. Unmatched junction bases numbered 19, after V lost 10 bases and J lost 12 bases. This CDR3 region has 15 residues. The CDR3 sequence is CATSPRGLRGRELFF. CDR3 DNA sequence: TGTGCCACCTCACCCAGGGGACTCAGGGGGCGTGAACTGTTTTTT. The complete variable domain, with remaining parts taken from reference TRBV2 and TRBJ1-4, reads EPEVTQTPSHQVTQMGQEVILRCVPISNHLYFYWYRQILGQKVEFLVSFYNNEISEKSEIFDDQFSVERPDGSNFTLKIRSTKLEDSAMYFCATSPRGLRGRELFFGSGTQLSVL.

The table lists this clonotype with a few counts. The chain couples TRBV9 to TRBJ2-5, with D possibly called TRBD1 or TRBD2 (6 bases each). The CDR3 covers 15 residues. The V and J ends lost 4 bases and 3 bases respectively, with 16 bases between them. Germline lookup yields CDR1 SGDLS and CDR2 YYNGEE. CDR3 nucleotide sequence: TGTGCCAGCAGCTCTAGTGGGGGGCTGGAAGAGACCCAGTACTTC. Protein product: CASSSSGGLEETQYF.

CDR3 sequence: CASSHRQIHEQYF. In nucleotides, the CDR3 is TGTGCCAGCAGCCATAGACAGATCCACGAGCAGTACTTC. The chain links TRBV11-2 to TRBJ2-7, with D perhaps matching TRBD1 (5 bases). The CDR3 has 13 amino acids. The V and J ends lost 5 bases and 5 bases respectively, with 13 bases between them. Per the germline V gene, CDR1 is SGHAT and CDR2 is FQNNGV.